Listed here are 25 T cell receptor beta chains from one sample, sequenced in a study of T-cell memory formation after mild COVID-19. TCRdb independently ran MiXCR on the 5' RACE reads; one entry per CDR3 protein. Here the sample spans roughly 350,000 distinct CDR3 sequences, around 27% being singletons. Sequencing was carried out using PBMCs or a T cell subset sorted from them (not recorded which). The receptors derive from an adult woman who had mild COVID-19 (a few samples of this study predate the infection). Cell type and time point are not known.

The rearrangement joins TRBV7-6 to TRBJ1-3, with D unclear. The germline CDR1 and CDR2 sequences are SGHVS and FNYEAQ. The CDR3 loop spans 14 amino acids. V lost 3 bases and J lost 0, with 6 bases in between. DNA of the CDR3: TGTGCCAGCAGCTTCACAGACTCTGGAAACACCATATATTTT. Its protein is CASSFTDSGNTIYF.

The V gene is TRBV18, the J gene TRBJ2-1; D tentatively reads TRBD1 or TRBD2 (5 bases each). V was cut by 6 bases and J by 0 bases, with 21 bases left in between. Germline assignment: CDR1 KGHSH and CDR2 LQKENI. The CDR3 runs to 18 residues. CDR3 amino acids: CASSRPLMTRGSYNEQFF. As DNA, the CDR3 is TGTGCCAGCTCCCGACCCCTTATGACGAGGGGCTCCTACAATGAGCAGTTCTTC.

In its sample, this clonotype was seen a few times. The chain joins TRBV20-1 to TRBJ1-3; D remains ambiguous. Deletions cut 6 bases from V and 1 base from J, with 7 bases between. CDR1 and CDR2 from the germline V gene are DFQATT and SNEGSKA (reference sequence). CDR3 size: 12 residues. The chain's CDR3 is CSAAGSGNTIYF. The CDR3 DNA is TGCAGTGCAGCCGGATCTGGAAACACCATATATTTT.

This chain joins TRBV5-4 and TRBJ1-2; 7 bases are shared with TRBD1. This CDR3 contains 13 residues. The V segment lost 3 bases and the J segment 8 bases; nucleotides outside the gene matches: 7. Germline CDR1 is SGHNT and CDR2 is YYREEE (reference sequence). CDR3 in amino acids: CASSSTGPGGYTF. The CDR3 bases are TGTGCCAGCAGCTCGACAGGGCCCGGGGGCTACACCTTC.

The sample holds many counts of this clonotype. This sequence joins TRBV7-8 and TRBJ2-3; D is perhaps TRBD2 (6 bases). Between the trimmed V and J ends, which lost 7 bases and 1 base, there was a span of 18 bases. The CDR3 extends over 16 amino acids. Germline-derived CDR1 and CDR2 are SGHVS and FQNEAQ. The CDR3 DNA reads as TGTGCCAGCAATCCCGTAGGGACTGGCCGCACAGATACGCAGTATTTT. Its protein is CASNPVGTGRTDTQYF.

This clonotype came up a few times. The genes are TRBV7-8 and TRBJ2-1; either TRBD1 or TRBD2 may fit D (5 bases each). The CDR3 totals 13 residues. With 5 bases removed from V and 8 bases from J, the gap between germline ends came to 13 bases. From germline, CDR1 is SGHVS and CDR2 FQNEAQ. CDR3 nucleotides: TGTGCCAGCAGCGTAAGAGGGGCCCATGAGCAGTTCTTC. Translated, it gives CASSVRGAHEQFF.

This clonotype was counted many times. The chain joins TRBV5-1 to TRBJ2-3; a possible D gene is TRBD1 (6 bases). V lost 4 bases, J lost 2 bases, and 11 bases lay in between. The germline V gene encodes CDR1 SGHRS and CDR2 YFSETQ. CDR3 length: 14 amino acids. CDR3 sequence: CASSGTGSTDTQYF. In DNA form, the CDR3 reads TGCGCCAGCAGCGGCACAGGGTCCACAGATACGCAGTATTTT.

The chain couples TRBV11-3 to TRBJ1-2; tentative D call: TRBD1 (5 bases). The CDR3 loop spans 13 amino acids. The germline V gene has CDR1 SGHNT and CDR2 YENEEA. V lost 2 bases and J lost 4, with 8 bases in between. CDR3 protein: CASSLPGGYGYTF. The DNA of the CDR3 is TGTGCCAGCAGCTTACCCGGGGGCTATGGCTACACCTTC. The whole variable domain, remainder taken from reference TRBV11-3 and TRBJ1-2, is EAGVVQSPRYKIIEKKQPVAFWCNPISGHNTLYWYLQNLGQGPELLIRYENEEAVDDSQLPKDRFSAERLKGVDSTLKIQPAELGDSAVYLCASSLPGGYGYTFGSGTRLTVV.

This clonotype was found many times. The chain carries TRBV25-1 and TRBJ2-1; D possibly corresponds to TRBD2 (5 bases). Trimming shortened V by 1 base and J by 0 bases, and 16 bases separated the two germline ends. This CDR3 is built from 18 residues. Per germline, CDR1 MGHDK and CDR2 SYGVNS. CDR3 in amino acids: CASSESSRRPSSYNEQFF. The CDR3 bases are TGTGCCAGCAGTGAATCTTCACGGAGGCCCAGCTCCTACAATGAGCAGTTCTTC.

The genes are TRBV20-1 and TRBJ1-1; TRBD1 might be the D (5 bases). The CDR3 runs to 13 residues. V lost 3 bases, J lost 1 base, and 9 bases lay in between. Germline V gives CDR1 DFQATT, CDR2 SNEGSKA (reference sequence). CDR3 in DNA: TGCAGTGCTAGGGCGCAGGGGAACACTGAAGCTTTCTTT. Translating gives CSARAQGNTEAFF.

The CDR3 sequence is CASSAAETQYF. As DNA, the CDR3 is TGTGCCAGCAGCGCGGCAGAGACCCAGTACTTC. The J gene is TRBJ2-5, the V gene TRBV5-6; D gene uncertain. CDR1 is SGHDT and CDR2 is YYEEEE in the germline V gene. The CDR3 is 11 amino acids. Trimming removed 4 bases at V and 4 bases at J, with 5 bases between.

This clonotype was recorded at least ten times. The chain employs TRBV5-1 and TRBJ2-3; 9 nucleotides agree with TRBD1. Germline V gene sequence: CDR1 SGHRS, CDR2 YFSETQ. The CDR3 has 14 amino acids. The V and J ends lost 4 bases and 5 bases, in that order; junction bases with no gene match: 5. Here the CDR3 DNA reads TGCGCCAGCAGCGTGGGACAGGGAAGAGATACGCAGTATTTT. It yields the protein CASSVGQGRDTQYF.

In this sample, this clonotype turned up many times. This chain uses TRBV5-1 with TRBJ2-1, with TRBD2 identical over 8 bases. This CDR3 is 14 amino acids long. Per the germline V gene, CDR1 is SGHRS and CDR2 is YFSETQ. V was pared by 2 bases and J by 4 bases, with 2 bases of the junction left unmatched. As DNA, the CDR3 is TGCGCCAGCAGCTTAGCGGGGGTTTACAATGAGCAGTTCTTC. Amino acids: CASSLAGVYNEQFF.

This clonotype was seen only a few times. The chain uses TRBV7-8 and TRBJ2-7; D gene uncertain. Germline lookup yields CDR1 SGHVS and CDR2 FQNEAQ. With 7 bases removed from V and 3 bases from J, the gap between germline ends came to 13 bases. This CDR3 is 13 amino acids long. The CDR3 loop reads CASTPEGDYEQYF. In nucleotides, the CDR3 is TGTGCCAGCACCCCGGAAGGCGACTACGAGCAGTACTTC.

This chain connects TRBV6-5 to TRBJ1-2; 8 bases line up with TRBD1. V dropped 1 base and J dropped 4; count of bases not matched to a gene: 5. Germline V gene sequence: CDR1 MNHEY, CDR2 SVGAGI. CDR3 length equals 15 residues. In DNA, the CDR3 is TGTGCCAGCAGTTACTTGGGACAGGAGGTCTATGGCTACACCTTC. Encoded protein: CASSYLGQEVYGYTF.

This clonotype was counted a few times. The chain combines TRBV6-6 with TRBJ2-1; D is undetermined. V lost 0 bases to trimming and J lost 0 bases, with 9 bases between them. Germline V CDR1 and CDR2: MNHNY, SVGAGI (reference sequence). The CDR3 loop spans 16 amino acids. CDR3 sequence reads: CASSYSGPSSYNEQFF. In nucleotides, the CDR3 is TGTGCCAGCAGTTACTCTGGGCCTAGCTCCTACAATGAGCAGTTCTTC.

The chain employs TRBV18 and TRBJ1-1; D uncertain. V lost 3 bases and J 2 bases, leaving 13 bases between the germline ends. Germline-derived CDR1 and CDR2 are KGHSH and LQKENI. The CDR3 length is 15 residues. CDR3 region: CASSPFFGDNTEAFF. Written as DNA, the CDR3 is TGTGCCAGCTCACCCTTCTTTGGCGATAACACTGAAGCTTTCTTT.

V is TRBV5-1 and J is TRBJ2-2; unclear D gene. The V end was cut by 2 bases, the J end by 6 bases, with 11 bases between. Per germline, CDR1 SGHRS and CDR2 YFSETQ. This CDR3 contains 14 residues. CDR3 sequence reads: CASSFGDTAGELFF. As DNA, the CDR3 is TGCGCCAGCAGCTTCGGTGACACCGCCGGGGAGCTGTTTTTT. The variable domain in full, completed from reference TRBV5-1 and TRBJ2-2, reads KAGVTQTPRYLIKTRGQQVTLSCSPISGHRSVSWYQQTPGQGLQFLFEYFSETQRNKGNFPGRFSGRQFSNSRSEMNVSTLELGDSALYLCASSFGDTAGELFFGEGSRLTVL.

A few counts support this clonotype. The rearrangement links TRBV7-9 to TRBJ1-2, with D uncertain. Germline loops: CDR1 SEHNR, CDR2 FQNEAQ (reference sequence). V was cut by 0 bases and J by 4 bases, with 9 bases left in between. The CDR3 contains 14 residues. The CDR3 region has the DNA TGTGCCAGCAGCTTAGCGCAGACTTCCTATGGCTACACCTTC. Protein sequence: CASSLAQTSYGYTF.

This chain connects TRBV20-1 to TRBJ2-5; 11 nucleotides line up with TRBD2. CDR1 DFQATT and CDR2 SNEGSKA come from the germline V gene (reference sequence). V lost 4 bases, J lost 5 bases, and 15 bases stayed unmatched. The CDR3 sequence is 17 residues long. The CDR3: CSATALNSGRAYETQYF. CDR3 bases: TGCAGTGCTACAGCCCTTAATAGCGGGAGGGCCTATGAGACCCAGTACTTC.

V usage is TRBV10-3 and J usage is TRBJ2-1; the match to TRBD2 covers 10 bases. The CDR3 is made up of 14 amino acids. The germline V gene has CDR1 ENHRY and CDR2 SYGVKD. V lost 8 bases and J lost 8; bases outside the gene matches: 9. This CDR3 reads CAIDGTSAGHEQFF. The CDR3, as DNA: TGTGCCATCGACGGGACTAGCGCGGGGCATGAGCAGTTCTTC.

The V call is TRBV5-1, the J call TRBJ2-3; D remains unclear. Germline CDR1 SGHRS, CDR2 YFSETQ. The CDR3 loop spans 13 amino acids. V was shortened by 2 bases and J by 2 bases, with 6 bases between the two germline ends. CDR3 in DNA: TGCGCCAGCAGCTTTAGATCCACAGATACGCAGTATTTT. Amino acid sequence: CASSFRSTDTQYF.

In nucleotides, the CDR3 is TGCGCCAGCAGCCAAGGCTACTTGGAGGGGGGCTACTCTGGGGCCAACGTCCTGACTTTC. Protein: CASSQGYLEGGYSGANVLTF. J is TRBJ2-6 and V is TRBV4-3; D might be TRBD1 or TRBD2, each matching 6 bases. From germline, CDR1 is LGHNA and CDR2 YSLEER. The CDR3 has 20 amino acids. Trimming stripped 1 base from V and 0 bases from J, with 19 bases between.

The chain is built from TRBV7-9 and TRBJ1-1; 9 positions match TRBD1. The V and J ends lost 5 bases and 8 bases, in that order; junction bases with no gene match: 18. The CDR3 runs to 17 residues. CDR1 and CDR2 (germline): SEHNR, FQNEAQ (reference sequence). CDR3 sequence: CASSLTSIRTGAGEAFF. The CDR3 bases are TGTGCCAGCAGCCTTACCTCTATACGGACAGGGGCTGGAGAAGCTTTCTTT.

The chain's CDR3 is CASSLLVRFSGSTGELFF. The CDR3 bases are TGTGCCAGCAGCTTATTGGTGCGGTTTAGCGGGAGCACCGGGGAGCTGTTTTTT. This chain connects TRBV7-9 to TRBJ2-2, with 9 bases lining up with TRBD2. With 2 bases clipped from V and 4 bases from J, the junction kept 11 bases outside the gene matches. The CDR3 extends over 18 amino acids. CDR1 is SEHNR and CDR2 is FQNEAQ in the germline V gene (reference sequence).